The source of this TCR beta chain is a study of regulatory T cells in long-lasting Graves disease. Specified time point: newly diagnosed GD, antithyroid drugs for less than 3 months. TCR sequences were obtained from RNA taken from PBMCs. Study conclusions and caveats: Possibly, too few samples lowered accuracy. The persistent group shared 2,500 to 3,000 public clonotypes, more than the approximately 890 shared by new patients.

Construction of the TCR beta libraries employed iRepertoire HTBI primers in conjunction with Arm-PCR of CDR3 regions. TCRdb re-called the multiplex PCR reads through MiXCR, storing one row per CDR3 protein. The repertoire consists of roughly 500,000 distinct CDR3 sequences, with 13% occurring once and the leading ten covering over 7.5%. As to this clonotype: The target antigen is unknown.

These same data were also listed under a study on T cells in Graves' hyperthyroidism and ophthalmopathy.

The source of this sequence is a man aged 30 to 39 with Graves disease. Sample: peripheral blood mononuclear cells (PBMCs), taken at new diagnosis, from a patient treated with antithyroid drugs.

DNA of the CDR3: TGTGCCTGGAGTGTCACAGGGGTCAGGGAAGCTTTCTTT. Protein: CAWSVTGVREAFF. This sequence joins TRBV30 and TRBJ1-1, with 7 bases fitting TRBD1. V was clipped by 0 bases and J by 8 bases; unmatched bases: 6. The CDR3 length is 13 residues. Germline assignment: CDR1 GTSNPN and CDR2 SVGIG (reference sequence).